This entry lists 27 T cell receptor beta chains sequenced from one sample in a study of T cells in Graves' hyperthyroidism and ophthalmopathy. The CDR3 regions of TCR beta were amplified from RNA transcripts. The HTBI primer set was used in a first-round RT-PCR of the TCR CDR3. Each CDR3 protein gets one entry after TCRdb re-called the multiplex PCR reads with MiXCR. The table shows under 250,000 distinct CDR3 sequences, with under 20% occurring only once. The sequencing sample was made of blood. These TCRs come from a man aged 45-65 years with Graves' hyperthyroidism.

This clonotype has just a few counts. V and J are TRBV5-5 and TRBJ2-7; 12 positions match TRBD2. Looked up from germline, CDR1 is SGHKS and CDR2 is YYEKEE (reference sequence). The CDR3 consists of 15 residues. V shed 4 bases and J 6 bases; nucleotides not matched to a gene: 8. The CDR3 region has the DNA TGTGCCAGCAGCCGAGTGGGACTAGCGGGTTTCGAGCAGTACTTC. Amino acid sequence: CASSRVGLAGFEQYF.

This clonotype was observed at least ten times. This sequence joins TRBV3-1 and TRBJ2-7; D is perhaps TRBD2 (5 bases). V shed 4 bases and J shed 9 bases, with 13 bases lying between them. The CDR3 runs 12 residues. CDR1 LGHDT and CDR2 YNNKEL come from the germline V gene (reference sequence). CDR3 sequence (DNA): TGTGCCAGCAGCCTAGGAACCCGGGGGCAGTACTTC. Translation gives CASSLGTRGQYF.

This clonotype was detected only a few times. This chain's CDR3 is CSVGDRATYGYTF. The CDR3 DNA reads TGCAGCGTTGGAGACAGGGCGACCTATGGCTACACCTTC. The V and J genes are TRBV29-1 and TRBJ1-2, with TRBD1 matching 7 bases. The CDR3 is made up of 13 amino acids. The V segment lost 4 bases and the J segment 4 bases; nucleotides outside the gene matches: 6. Germline CDR1 and CDR2: SQVTM and ANQGSEA.

This clonotype was counted ten times or more. The rearrangement uses TRBV7-9 and TRBJ1-2; D is unclear. This CDR3 has 13 residues. Germline V gene sequence: CDR1 SEHNR, CDR2 FQNEAQ (reference sequence). With 2 bases removed from V and 4 bases from J, the gap between germline ends came to 8 bases. CDR3 protein: CASSLYYGYGYTF. CDR3 bases: TGTGCCAGCAGCTTATATTACGGCTATGGCTACACCTTC.

In its sample, this clonotype was seen a few times. The CDR3 loop reads CASSPPSDKIGYTF. CDR3 coding DNA: TGTGCCAGCAGCCCCCCCTCGGACAAAATTGGCTACACCTTC. This sequence joins TRBV5-6 and TRBJ1-2, with D maybe TRBD1 (5 bases). In germline, CDR1 is SGHDT, CDR2 YYEEEE. V dropped 4 bases and J dropped 7 bases, with 17 bases sitting between them. The CDR3 contains 14 residues. The whole variable domain, remainder taken from reference TRBV5-6 and TRBJ1-2, is DAGVTQSPTHLIKTRGQQVTLRCSPKSGHDTVSWYQQALGQGPQFIFQYYEEEERQRGNFPDRFSGHQFPNYSSELNVNALLLGDSALYLCASSPPSDKIGYTFGSGTRLTVV.

This clonotype was counted at least ten times. This rearrangement joins TRBV7-2 to TRBJ2-3; 7 nucleotides agree with TRBD2. Trimming removed 4 bases from V and 11 bases from J; junction bases left unmatched: 9. This CDR3 spans 13 amino acids. The germline V gene encodes CDR1 SGHTA and CDR2 FQGNSA. The CDR3, as DNA: TGTGCCAGCAGCTCGGGACTACGGGATTGGCAGTATTTT. Translated: CASSSGLRDWQYF.

This clonotype was seen only a few times. The rearrangement links TRBV7-3 to TRBJ2-3; D tentatively reads TRBD1 or TRBD2 (5 bases each). The CDR3 sequence is 15 residues long. The germline V gene encodes CDR1 SGHTA and CDR2 FQGTGA. Trimming removed 2 bases at V and 1 base at J, with 10 bases between. For the CDR3, the DNA is TGTGCCAGCAGCTTACTGGGGGTACGCACAGATACGCAGTATTTT. Translating gives CASSLLGVRTDTQYF. Complete variable domain (other parts from reference TRBV7-3 and TRBJ2-3): GAGVSQTPSNKVTEKGKYVELRCDPISGHTALYWYRQSLGQGPEFLIYFQGTGAADDSGLPNDRFFAVRPEGSVSTLKIQRTERGDSAVYLCASSLLGVRTDTQYFGPGTRLTVL.

This clonotype appeared many times. This rearrangement joins TRBV3-1 to TRBJ2-7, with 12 bases lining up with TRBD2. The CDR3 has 15 amino acids. Germline V gene lookup returns CDR1 LGHDT and CDR2 YNNKEL (reference sequence). Unmatched junction bases numbered 0, after V lost 1 base and J lost 2 bases. The CDR3 here is CASSQGTSGTYEQYF. DNA for the CDR3: TGTGCCAGCAGCCAAGGGACTAGCGGGACCTACGAGCAGTACTTC.

A few counts support this clonotype. The chain links TRBV20-1 to TRBJ1-6; D is perhaps TRBD1 (6 bases). V was clipped by 0 bases and J by 10 bases, with 16 bases between them. Germline V gene lookup returns CDR1 DFQATT and CDR2 SNEGSKA (reference sequence). The CDR3 totals 15 residues. CDR3 sequence (DNA): TGCAGTGCTAGAGACGCACAGGGTGGGCGGTCACCCCTCCACTTT. The encoded protein is CSARDAQGGRSPLHF.

With respect to this clonotype: A much larger clone is a single base away; this may be a read error. The conserved final phenylalanine or tryptophan is absent from the CDR3, which likely points to a read error. The chain is built from TRBV5-1 and TRBJ2-1; TRBD2 matches at 9 bases. Trimming removed 2 bases from V and 6 bases from J; junction bases left unmatched: 9. The germline V gene has CDR1 SGHRS and CDR2 YFSETQ. The CDR3 is made up of 16 amino acids. Written as DNA, the CDR3 is TGCGCCAGCAGCTTTTTTGCGACTAGCGGATCCAATGAGCAGTTCCTC. Protein: CASSFFATSGSNEQFL.

For this clonotype: One junction end does not reproduce the germline sequence, and a read error may be involved. The chain has TRBV6-1 and TRBJ2-7; no clear D gene. The CDR3 totals 10 residues. The V gene's germline CDR1 is MNHNS and CDR2 SASEGT. CDR3 sequence reads: CVSRLVEQYF. In DNA, the CDR3 is TGTGTCAGCAGGTTGGTAGAGCAGTACTTC.

Ten or more counts support this clonotype. The chain is built from TRBV7-9 and TRBJ1-1; D perhaps matches TRBD1 (6 bases). V was pared by 4 bases and J by 0 bases, with 15 bases between. Germline V gene data show CDR1 as SEHNR and CDR2 as FQNEAQ (reference sequence). The CDR3 is 16 residues long. The CDR3 region has the DNA TGTGCCAGCAGCTATCGGATAGGGGGGATGAACACTGAAGCTTTCTTT. Translating it yields CASSYRIGGMNTEAFF.

This clonotype was observed a handful of times. This sequence joins TRBV12-3 or TRBV12-4 and TRBJ1-2; TRBD1 matches 9 bases. The trim removed 6 bases at V and 6 bases at J, leaving 8 bases unmatched. The CDR3 loop spans 14 amino acids. DNA of the CDR3: TGTGCCAGCAGGAGGACAGGGGAGGGCGATGGCTACACCTTC. Amino acid sequence: CASRRTGEGDGYTF.

This clonotype was seen a few times. The chain employs TRBV3-1 and TRBJ2-1, with 9 bases that match TRBD2. The germline V gene has CDR1 LGHDT and CDR2 YNNKEL (reference sequence). The junction had 7 bases not matched to a gene; V was cut back by 1 base and J by 6 bases. The CDR3 has 16 amino acids. CDR3 sequence: CASSQVRAGGSNEQFF. Here the CDR3 DNA reads TGTGCCAGCAGCCAAGTACGAGCGGGAGGTTCCAATGAGCAGTTCTTC.

A note on this clonotype: One base away lies a much larger clone, so this may be a sequencing read error. The rearrangement joins TRBV13 to TRBJ1-6; D is possibly TRBD1 (5 bases). With 5 bases removed from V and 10 bases from J, the gap between germline ends came to 15 bases. CDR1 is PRHDT, CDR2 FYEKMQ, per germline (reference sequence). This CDR3 has 14 residues. CDR3 DNA: TGTGCCAGCAGCCGGAAGGGGTCCGGATCACCCCTCCACTTT. This sequence encodes CASSRKGSGSPLHF.

The chain has TRBV2 and TRBJ1-1, with 9 bases fitting TRBD1. CDR1 SNHLY and CDR2 FYNNEI come from the germline V gene. The CDR3 loop spans 13 amino acids. The junction had 4 bases not matched to a gene; V was cut back by 11 bases and J by 0 bases. CDR3 nucleotide sequence: TGTGCCGGACGGACAGGGGTGAACACTGAAGCTTTCTTT. Amino acid sequence: CAGRTGVNTEAFF.

Many counts were recorded for this clonotype. V is TRBV14 and J is TRBJ1-6; D call uncertain. The CDR3 is 13 amino acids. V lost 1 base and J lost 10, with 8 bases in between. The V gene's germline CDR1 is SGHDN and CDR2 FVKESK. The CDR3 sequence: CASSQVSGSPLHF. In DNA form, the CDR3 reads TGTGCCAGCAGCCAAGTGTCGGGATCACCCCTCCACTTT.

This clonotype was found a few times. The V call is TRBV28, the J call TRBJ2-7; D may be TRBD2 (6 bases). Germline values: CDR1 MDHEN, CDR2 SYDVKM. The CDR3 is made up of 14 amino acids. V lost 6 bases and J 4 bases, leaving 16 bases between the germline ends. DNA for the CDR3: TGTGCCAGCAGCCCGGAGGGCCTGGTTTACGAGCAGTACTTC. Translating gives CASSPEGLVYEQYF.

This clonotype showed up just a few times. V and J are TRBV12-3 or TRBV12-4 and TRBJ2-3; D remains unclear. The CDR3 consists of 13 residues. V was clipped by 5 bases and J by 4 bases, with 10 bases between them. The CDR3 sequence: CASSVLVPDTQYF. The CDR3 nucleotides read TGTGCCAGCAGTGTCCTGGTGCCAGATACGCAGTATTTT.

The chain is built from TRBV7-9 and TRBJ2-7; D is perhaps TRBD1 (6 bases). V lost 6 bases, J lost 6 bases, and 15 bases lay in between. Germline assignment: CDR1 SEHNR and CDR2 FQNEAQ (reference sequence). This CDR3 is 13 amino acids long. The CDR3 loop is CASRSPEGGEQYF. CDR3 nucleotides: TGTGCCAGCAGGTCTCCCGAAGGGGGCGAGCAGTACTTC.

This chain connects TRBV14 to TRBJ2-7, with D perhaps matching TRBD2 (6 bases). The length of the CDR3 is 17 residues. The V and J ends lost 4 bases and 1 base respectively, with 20 bases between them. The germline V gene encodes CDR1 SGHDN and CDR2 FVKESK. The CDR3 reads CASSPFVGRGISYEQYF. The DNA of the CDR3 is TGTGCCAGCAGCCCCTTCGTGGGGCGGGGAATATCCTACGAGCAGTACTTC. The full variable domain, rest sourced from reference TRBV14 and TRBJ2-7, is EAGVTQFPSHSVIEKGQTVTLRCDPISGHDNLYWYRRVMGKEIKFLLHFVKESKQDESGMPNNRFLAERTGGTYSTLKVQPAELEDSGVYFCASSPFVGRGISYEQYFGPGTRLTVT.

The chain uses TRBV20-1 and TRBJ2-7, with a possible D match to TRBD2 (6 bases). The V gene lost 6 bases and the J gene lost 5 bases, with 8 bases spanning the gap. The CDR3 contains 10 residues. Looked up from germline, CDR1 is DFQATT and CDR2 is SNEGSKA (reference sequence). CDR3 bases: TGCAGTGCCTGGGGGGACGAGCAGTACTTC. Its translation: CSAWGDEQYF.

This clonotype was seen a few times. This CDR3 reads CALSQGGDYEQYF. The CDR3, as DNA: TGTGCCCTCTCCCAGGGGGGCGACTACGAGCAGTACTTC. The J gene is TRBJ2-7, the V gene TRBV28; D possibly corresponds to TRBD1 (7 bases). Germline V gives CDR1 MDHEN, CDR2 SYDVKM. V was shortened by 11 bases and J by 3 bases, with 17 bases between the two germline ends. This CDR3 spans 13 amino acids.

This clonotype was observed many times. This chain connects TRBV5-1 to TRBJ2-3, with D possibly TRBD2 on 6 matching bases. V lost 4 bases to trimming and J lost 1 base, with 13 bases between them. The CDR3 is 15 amino acids. Germline CDR1 SGHRS, CDR2 YFSETQ. The CDR3: CASSPTAGRTDTQYF. In nucleotides, the CDR3 is TGCGCCAGCAGCCCGACGGCGGGGCGCACAGATACGCAGTATTTT.

This clonotype was seen at least ten times. The chain links TRBV7-2 to TRBJ2-7; TRBD2 agrees at 7 bases. The CDR3 contains 14 residues. Looked up from germline, CDR1 is SGHTA and CDR2 is FQGNSA. J was trimmed by 0 bases and V by 6 bases; bases with no gene match: 5. The CDR3 DNA reads TGTGCCAGCAGGCCCGGGACTACCTCCTACGAGCAGTACTTC. It specifies CASRPGTTSYEQYF.

The chain combines TRBV7-2 with TRBJ2-3; the D gene is possibly TRBD2 (7 bases). The V end lost 0 bases, the J end lost 3 bases, and 10 bases lay between the germline ends. The CDR3 extends over 15 amino acids. Per germline, CDR1 SGHTA and CDR2 FQGNSA. As DNA, the CDR3 is TGTGCCAGCAGCTTAGCGGGGGGGCCTACAGATACGCAGTATTTT. It is translated as CASSLAGGPTDTQYF.

The chain links TRBV20-1 to TRBJ2-3; maybe TRBD2 (5 bases). Looked up from germline, CDR1 is DFQATT and CDR2 is SNEGSKA (reference sequence). Trimming shortened V by 0 bases and J by 1 base, and 20 bases separated the two germline ends. The CDR3 covers 18 residues. The CDR3 DNA reads TGCAGTGCTAGAGACAGTCAGGACGCGGGCCCCGGCACAGATACGCAGTATTTT. Translated: CSARDSQDAGPGTDTQYF.